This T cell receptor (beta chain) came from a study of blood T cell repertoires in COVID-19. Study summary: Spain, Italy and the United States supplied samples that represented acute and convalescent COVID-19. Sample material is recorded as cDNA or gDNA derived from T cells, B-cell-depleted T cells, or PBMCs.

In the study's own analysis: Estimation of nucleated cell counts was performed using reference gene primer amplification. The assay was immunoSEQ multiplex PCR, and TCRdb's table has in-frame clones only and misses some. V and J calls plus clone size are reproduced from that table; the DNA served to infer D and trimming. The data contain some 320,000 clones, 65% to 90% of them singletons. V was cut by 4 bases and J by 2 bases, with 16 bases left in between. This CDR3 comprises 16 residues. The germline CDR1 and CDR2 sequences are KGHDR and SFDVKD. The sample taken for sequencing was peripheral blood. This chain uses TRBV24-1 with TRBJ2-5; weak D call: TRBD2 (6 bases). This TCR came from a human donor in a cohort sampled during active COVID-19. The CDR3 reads CATSERGAKIQETQYF. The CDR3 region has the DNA TGTGCCACCAGTGAACGCGGGGCGAAGATACAAGAGACCCAGTACTTC.